These 31 T cell receptor beta chains were all obtained from the same sample, sequenced in a study of T cell responses to AZD1222 COVID-19 vaccine. The data were produced by immunoSEQ multiplex PCR, yet TCRdb's version contains in-frame clones alone and is incomplete. The repertoire has about 180,000 clones, almost 90% of them found once; the top ten carry around 10%. The sequencing here drew on peripheral blood, taken 28 days after the second AZD1222 dose. All receptors come from an adult who received the AZD1222 COVID-19 vaccine.

The J gene is TRBJ1-1, the V gene TRBV3-1 (or the pseudogene TRBV3-2); D unclear. The germline CDR1 and CDR2 sequences are LGHDT and YNNKEL (reference sequence). The CDR3 consists of 19 residues. V dropped 0 bases and J dropped 0 bases, with 20 bases sitting between them. The CDR3 is CASSQDLPKPKILNTEAFF. The CDR3 DNA sequence: TGTGCCAGCAGCCAAGATCTCCCCAAGCCTAAGATCCTGAACACTGAAGCTTTCTTT.

The V gene is TRBV5-5, the J gene TRBJ1-3; no clear D gene. CDR3 length equals 14 residues. Deletions cut 0 bases from V and 4 bases from J, with 8 bases between. The V gene's germline CDR1 is SGHKS and CDR2 YYEKEE (reference sequence). The CDR3 protein is CASSLDWGGNTIYF. In nucleotides, the CDR3 is TGTGCCAGCAGCTTGGATTGGGGAGGAAACACCATATATTTT.

The gene calls are TRBV24-1 and TRBJ2-2; TRBD1 matches at 9 bases. V gave up 9 bases and J gave up 7 bases; unmatched junction bases: 5. The germline CDR1 and CDR2 sequences are KGHDR and SFDVKD. This CDR3 region has 13 residues. Here the CDR3 reads CATRQGVVGELFF. DNA for the CDR3: TGTGCCACCCGACAGGGGGTCGTCGGGGAGCTGTTTTTT.

The chain joins TRBV9 to TRBJ2-3; D is possibly TRBD2 (5 bases). This CDR3 comprises 15 residues. The germline CDR1 and CDR2 sequences are SGDLS and YYNGEE. Trimming took 0 bases from V and 4 from J, leaving 12 bases between them. The CDR3 protein is CASSVGGPPPDTQYF. DNA of the CDR3: TGTGCCAGCAGCGTAGGAGGGCCCCCCCCAGATACGCAGTATTTT.

The chain links TRBV3-1 (or the pseudogene TRBV3-2) to TRBJ1-2, with D unresolved. This CDR3 is built from 13 residues. Germline lookup yields CDR1 LGHDT and CDR2 YNNKEL (reference sequence). The ends were cut back, 5 bases at V and 4 bases at J, with 11 bases in the middle. This CDR3 reads CASSADGGYGYTF. The CDR3 DNA is TGTGCCAGCAGCGCCGACGGAGGCTATGGCTACACCTTC.

The chain employs TRBV19 and TRBJ1-5; D is ambiguous. Germline V gene data show CDR1 as LNHDA and CDR2 as SQIVND (reference sequence). The ends were cut back, 5 bases at V and 5 bases at J, with 13 bases in the middle. CDR3 length: 14 residues. CDR3: CASSEADPYQPQHF. As DNA, the CDR3 is TGTGCCAGTAGTGAGGCAGACCCTTATCAGCCCCAGCATTTT.

The CDR3 region has the DNA TGCAGCGTTGGACAGACTAATGAAAAACTGTTTTTT. Protein product: CSVGQTNEKLFF. The V call is TRBV29-1, the J call TRBJ1-4; TRBD1 might be the D (5 bases). V was trimmed by 4 bases and J by 2 bases, leaving 5 bases between them. CDR3 length: 12 residues. CDR1 and CDR2 from the germline V gene are SQVTM and ANQGSEA.

In this sample, this clone turned up once. The V and J genes are TRBV15 and TRBJ2-7; a possible D gene is TRBD2 (5 bases). CDR1 is LNHNV and CDR2 is YYDKDF in the germline V gene (reference sequence). This CDR3 contains 16 residues. V lost 0 bases, J lost 2 bases, and 14 bases lay in between. The CDR3 sequence is CATSRDHGGLTYEQYF. The CDR3 DNA reads as TGTGCCACCAGCAGAGATCATGGAGGCTTGACCTACGAGCAGTACTTC.

The rearrangement joins TRBV5-4 to TRBJ2-5; a weak D match, TRBD2 (6 bases). The CDR3 loop spans 13 amino acids. V lost 5 bases and J 5 bases, leaving 13 bases between the germline ends. The V gene's germline CDR1 is SGHNT and CDR2 YYREEE (reference sequence). CDR3 sequence (DNA): TGTGCCAGCAGAAGGGGACTCGAGGAGACCCAGTACTTC. This gives the protein CASRRGLEETQYF.

The CDR3 spells CASSLGGGTGRGSGANVLTF. The CDR3, as DNA: TGCGCCAGCAGCTTGGGAGGCGGGACAGGGCGCGGATCTGGGGCCAACGTCCTGACTTTC. The V gene is TRBV5-1, the J gene TRBJ2-6, with 9 bases matching TRBD1. The CDR3 covers 20 residues. The J segment lost 1 base and the V segment lost 0 bases, leaving 11 bases of the junction unmatched. The germline V gene has CDR1 SGHRS and CDR2 YFSETQ.

The V gene is TRBV2, the J gene TRBJ1-4, with D hard to call. Germline CDR1 is SNHLY and CDR2 is FYNNEI. Deletions cut 4 bases from V and 7 bases from J, with 13 bases between. The length of the CDR3 is 14 residues. The CDR3 bases are TGTGCCAGCAGTGCGACAACTAGTCCTGAAAAACTGTTTTTT. Translating gives CASSATTSPEKLFF. The variable domain in full, completed from reference TRBV2 and TRBJ1-4, reads EPEVTQTPSHQVTQMGQEVILRCVPISNHLYFYWYRQILGQKVEFLVSFYNNEISEKSEIFDDQFSVERPDGSNFTLKIRSTKLEDSAMYFCASSATTSPEKLFFGSGTQLSVL.

The table lists this clone with a count of one. The chain combines TRBV29-1 with TRBJ2-3, with 12 bases aligning to TRBD2. Trimming took 1 base from V and 3 from J; bases not matched to a gene: 8. Germline loops: CDR1 SQVTM, CDR2 ANQGSEA. The CDR3 contains 17 residues. The CDR3 is CSVEAPQLAGGTDTQYF. In DNA, the CDR3 is TGCAGCGTTGAAGCCCCCCAACTAGCGGGGGGAACAGATACGCAGTATTTT.

The chain carries TRBV29-1 and TRBJ2-5; possible D gene TRBD1, 6 bases. The CDR3 is 13 residues long. Trimming shortened V by 6 bases and J by 4 bases, and 15 bases separated the two germline ends. Germline lookup yields CDR1 SQVTM and CDR2 ANQGSEA. The CDR3 loop is CSVQEQGGETQYF. The CDR3 coding sequence is TGCAGCGTGCAAGAACAGGGTGGAGAGACCCAGTACTTC.

DNA of the CDR3: TGTGCCAGCAGTCGGGGGGGTGATACGCAGTATTTT. This encodes CASSRGGDTQYF. The chain couples TRBV6-5 to TRBJ2-3, with 8 bases lining up with TRBD2. The J segment lost 6 bases and the V segment lost 5 bases, leaving 1 base of the junction unmatched. The CDR3 covers 12 residues. Germline CDR1 and CDR2: MNHEY and SVGAGI.

V is TRBV11-2 and J is TRBJ1-5; no definite D call. The CDR3 runs 13 residues. The germline CDR1 and CDR2 sequences are SGHAT and FQNNGV. Trimming pared 4 bases from V and 5 bases from J, leaving 9 bases between. The CDR3 DNA follows: TGTGCCAGCAGCTATACGAGGGATCAGCCCCAGCATTTT. It translates to CASSYTRDQPQHF.

The chain has TRBV7-3 and TRBJ2-1; TRBD2 agrees at 8 bases. CDR1 SGHTA and CDR2 FQGTGA come from the germline V gene. This CDR3 is built from 14 residues. The ends lost 8 bases at V and 7 bases at J; junction bases unmatched: 10. For the CDR3, the DNA is TGTGCCAGCGCCCTAGCGGGCCTATTGAATGAGCAGTTCTTC. Translated, it gives CASALAGLLNEQFF.

The chain links TRBV19 to TRBJ1-2; D possibly corresponds to TRBD1 (5 bases). The CDR3 extends over 16 amino acids. Per germline, CDR1 LNHDA and CDR2 SQIVND (reference sequence). Trimming stripped 2 bases from V and 4 bases from J, with 17 bases between. The CDR3: CASSINPAGRSYGYTF. CDR3 bases: TGTGCCAGTAGTATAAATCCGGCAGGGAGGAGCTATGGCTACACCTTC.

The chain couples TRBV7-2 to TRBJ2-7; 8 bases match TRBD1. The J segment lost 6 bases and the V segment lost 3 bases, leaving 4 bases of the junction unmatched. The CDR3 totals 13 residues. Germline values: CDR1 SGHTA, CDR2 FQGNSA. DNA of the CDR3: TGTGCCAGCAGCTTCAGGGGGCAGGGCGAGCAGTACTTC. It is translated as CASSFRGQGEQYF.

V gene TRBV6-5 combines with J gene TRBJ2-7; tentative D call: TRBD1 (6 bases). V lost 2 bases and J lost 3, with 14 bases in between. Germline CDR1 is MNHEY and CDR2 is SVGAGI. The CDR3 length is 15 residues. CDR3 sequence (DNA): TGTGCCAGCAGTTACGGGGCGGGCAGGGGCTACGAGCAGTACTTC. As protein: CASSYGAGRGYEQYF.

The chain recombines TRBV16 with TRBJ1-2; 8 bases are a match to TRBD1. V gave up 0 bases and J gave up 8 bases; unmatched junction bases: 8. The CDR3 sequence is 15 residues long. CDR1 is KGHSY and CDR2 is FQNENV in the germline V gene. CDR3 sequence reads: CASSQSADRAGGYTF. The CDR3 bases are TGTGCCAGCAGCCAATCCGCGGACAGGGCCGGGGGCTACACCTTC.

J is TRBJ1-5 and V is TRBV6-1, with D tentatively TRBD1 (5 bases). The CDR3 is 13 residues long. With 4 bases removed from V and 6 bases from J, the gap between germline ends came to 10 bases. Germline values: CDR1 MNHNS, CDR2 SASEGT. The CDR3 nucleotides are TGTGCCAGCAGTGGGACATCCCTTCAGCCCCAGCATTTT. As protein: CASSGTSLQPQHF.

The chain uses TRBV19 and TRBJ2-1; D unresolved. The CDR3 loop spans 11 amino acids. Germline CDR1 is LNHDA and CDR2 is SQIVND (reference sequence). The V and J ends lost 10 bases and 7 bases respectively, with 11 bases between them. The CDR3 sequence is CAIRSGNEQFF. In DNA, the CDR3 is TGTGCCATCCGATCCGGGAATGAGCAGTTCTTC.

The genes are TRBV4-1 and TRBJ1-5; D is undetermined. This CDR3 has 13 amino acids. The V gene lost 6 bases and the J gene lost 3 bases, with 9 bases spanning the gap. Looked up from germline, CDR1 is MGHRA and CDR2 is YSYEKL. The CDR3 loop reads CASRGRVNQPQHF. The DNA for the CDR3 is TGCGCCAGCAGAGGACGGGTCAATCAGCCCCAGCATTTT.

This sequence joins TRBV6-5 and TRBJ2-2; D tentatively fits TRBD1 or TRBD2 (5 bases each). V lost 7 bases and J 1 base, leaving 13 bases between the germline ends. This CDR3 comprises 15 residues. Germline assignment: CDR1 MNHEY and CDR2 SVGAGI. In nucleotides, the CDR3 is TGTGCCAGCAACGACGGGACGCTGAACACCGGGGAGCTGTTTTTT. It translates to CASNDGTLNTGELFF.

V gene TRBV4-2 combines with J gene TRBJ1-3, with a weak D call TRBD1 (6 bases). The CDR3 is made up of 15 amino acids. Trimming took 1 base from V and 6 from J, leaving 13 bases between them. The germline CDR1 and CDR2 sequences are LGHNA and YNFKEQ. In DNA form, the CDR3 reads TGTGCCAGCAGCCAAGTGAGGGGGTGGGAAAACACCATATATTTT. Its translation is CASSQVRGWENTIYF.

This rearrangement joins TRBV15 to TRBJ2-3; 8 bases agree with TRBD2. The CDR3 has 15 residues. V gave up 6 bases and J gave up 3 bases; unmatched junction bases: 8. Looked up from germline, CDR1 is LNHNV and CDR2 is YYDKDF (reference sequence). The CDR3 DNA is TGTGCCACCAGACGCCGGGGGGGCCGAACAGATACGCAGTATTTT. This translates into CATRRRGGRTDTQYF.

This clone was seen a handful of times. The rearrangement uses TRBV28 and TRBJ1-2, with D possibly matching TRBD1 (6 bases). CDR1 and CDR2 (germline): MDHEN, SYDVKM. Trimming cost V 3 bases and J 3 bases, with 14 bases left between them. This CDR3 comprises 15 residues. This CDR3 is CASSFYQGRYYGYTF. The CDR3 bases are TGTGCCAGCAGTTTTTATCAGGGGCGCTACTATGGCTACACCTTC.

The V gene is TRBV30, the J gene TRBJ2-1; 8 positions match TRBD2. The CDR3 has 14 amino acids. J gave up 15 bases and V 2 bases, and 15 bases lay outside the gene matches. Germline V gene data show CDR1 as GTSNPN and CDR2 as SVGIG (reference sequence). The CDR3 bases are TGTGCCTGGAGTCCTAGGACTAGCTCATCAGGTGCGTTCTTC. Translated: CAWSPRTSSSGAFF.

This chain joins TRBV7-2 and TRBJ2-2; D perhaps matches TRBD1 (6 bases). CDR1 is SGHTA, CDR2 FQGNSA, per germline. V lost 0 bases and J 6 bases, leaving 14 bases between the germline ends. This CDR3 is built from 16 residues. As DNA, the CDR3 is TGTGCCAGCAGCTTAGCGGGCAGGGGTTGGGCCGGGGAGCTGTTTTTT. It yields the protein CASSLAGRGWAGELFF.

The chain carries TRBV19 and TRBJ2-7; 9 bases are a match to TRBD1. Germline CDR1 is LNHDA and CDR2 is SQIVND (reference sequence). This CDR3 contains 14 residues. V gave up 7 bases and J gave up 0 bases; unmatched junction bases: 4. The CDR3 nucleotides are TGTGCCAGTACAGGGACAGGGAGCTCCTACGAGCAGTACTTC. Translation gives CASTGTGSSYEQYF.

V is TRBV6-1 and J is TRBJ1-6; D perhaps matches TRBD1 (6 bases). The germline V gene encodes CDR1 MNHNS and CDR2 SASEGT. V dropped 3 bases and J dropped 6 bases, with 12 bases sitting between them. This CDR3 is 15 amino acids long. The CDR3 loop reads CASSDLQGSNSPLHF. Written as DNA, the CDR3 is TGTGCCAGCAGTGACCTTCAGGGGAGTAATTCACCCCTCCACTTT.